This TCR beta chain was obtained from a study of human T cells and chemical hapten exposure. The overall study: TCR yields per sample varied mostly from small pooled library volume differences.

As processed by the authors: Sample TCR counts, which ranged from roughly 23,224 to 750,000, had a median of approximately 100,000. TCRdb recomputed calls from the RACE reads with MiXCR, one row per CDR3 protein. The V and J calls, along with clone size, are taken from TCRdb and not from the paper's own processing. Counted here are around 100,000 distinct CDR3 sequences, approximately 10% occurring once; the ten biggest clones make up around 3.4%. The table lists this clonotype with many counts. Specified time point: patch test 1, 2 weeks after DPC sensitization. Treatment of the sample: therapeutic diphenylcyclopropenone sensitization with weekly scalp DPC. The TCR originated in a middle-aged woman with alopecia areata. Some clones in this sample may be carry-over from other donors' samples. Material: whole blood, obtained in connection with sensitization to the hapten diphenylcyclopropenone (DPC).

The DNA of the CDR3 is TGTGCCAGCAGCTTAGGGAATTCTGGGGCCAACGTCCTGACTTTC. It encodes CASSLGNSGANVLTF. The genes are TRBV11-2 and TRBJ2-6; D uncertain. Trimming cost V 1 base and J 1 base, with 5 bases left between them. The CDR3 totals 15 residues. The V gene's germline CDR1 is SGHAT and CDR2 FQNNGV. The full variable domain, rest sourced from reference TRBV11-2 and TRBJ2-6, is EAGVAQSPRYKIIEKRQSVAFWCNPISGHATLYWYQQILGQGPKLLIQFQNNGVVDDSQLPKDRFSAERLKGVDSTLKIQPAKLEDSAVYLCASSLGNSGANVLTFGAGSRLTVL.